This TCR beta chain was observed in a study of OX40 agonist ivuxolimab in advanced cancers. TCRdb's table, derived via immunoSEQ multiplex PCR, lists solely in-frame clones and lacks some. This sample yields tens of thousands of clones, of which 70% to 85% are seen a single time; roughly an eighth belongs to the top ten. Systemic immunosuppression or autoimmune disease history was grounds to exclude patients. General study points: With doses of 0.1-3.0 mg/kg, partial responders showed among the lowest clonal expansion.

V shed 2 bases and J shed 5 bases, with 12 bases lying between them. This CDR3 comprises 14 residues. Germline V gives CDR1 KGHSH, CDR2 LQKENI. As concerns this clone: Its antigen remains unidentified.

Source: CD4+ or CD8+ T cells sorted from blood, taken in a trial of the OX40 agonist ivuxolimab. The chain carries TRBV18 and TRBJ1-2; a weak D match, TRBD1 (6 bases). The receptor's source is an adult with an advanced solid tumor such as melanoma, head and neck, liver or kidney cancer. CDR3 DNA sequence: TGTGCCAGCTCACCATCGACAGGACCTTATGGCTACACCTTC. Translating gives CASSPSTGPYGYTF.